This passage covers 27 T cell receptor beta chains from one sample sequenced in a study of blood T cells in healthy people across ages. A second PCR, run for roughly 6 to 11 cycles, used a sample-barcoded 5' primer plus a J-beta primer mix. MiXCR, run by TCRdb on the 5' RACE reads, gives a single entry per CDR3 protein. Of about 1,500,000 distinct CDR3 sequences in the sample, roughly 30% are singletons; the top ten hold 6.5% to 8.5%. The sequencing input was blood. All receptors come from a young woman in good health.

This clonotype was observed a few times. The chain recombines TRBV12-3 or TRBV12-4 with TRBJ1-2, with 7 bases that match TRBD1. Trimming cost V 5 bases and J 8 bases; bases outside gene matches: 5. The CDR3 spans 12 residues. The CDR3 region is CASSTRGLGYTF. CDR3 coding DNA: TGTGCCAGCAGTACCAGGGGGTTGGGCTACACCTTC.

Many counts were recorded for this clonotype. This chain connects TRBV15 to TRBJ2-7; 9 nucleotides agree with TRBD1. Per the germline V gene, CDR1 is LNHNV and CDR2 is YYDKDF (reference sequence). V was clipped by 5 bases and J by 3 bases; unmatched bases: 2. The length of the CDR3 is 13 residues. CDR3 residues: CATSRDRDYEQYF. The CDR3 DNA reads TGTGCCACCAGCCGGGACAGGGACTACGAGCAGTACTTC.

The chain uses TRBV12-3 or TRBV12-4 and TRBJ1-1; no definite D call. The CDR3 is made up of 13 amino acids. Between the trimmed V and J ends, which lost 5 bases and 10 bases, there was a span of 17 bases. CDR3 bases: TGTGCCAGCAGTCCACGGGCCGTGGGCGCAGCTTTCTTT. Translated: CASSPRAVGAAFF.

The table lists this clonotype with a few counts. The chain has TRBV4-1 and TRBJ1-6; 7 bases match TRBD1. V lost 4 bases, J lost 6 bases, and 6 bases stayed unmatched. The germline V gene encodes CDR1 MGHRA and CDR2 YSYEKL. This CDR3 comprises 15 residues. CDR3 DNA: TGCGCCAGCAGCCGGGACAGTTACCTTAATTCACCCCTCCACTTT. This translates into CASSRDSYLNSPLHF.

For this clonotype: Relative to the germline gene, one junction end is altered; a read error may explain this. The gene calls are TRBV3-1 and TRBJ2-2; D remains ambiguous. The CDR3 extends over 13 amino acids. The germline V gene has CDR1 LGHDT and CDR2 YNNKEL (reference sequence). Written as DNA, the CDR3 is TGTGCCAGCAGCCAAGCTGGCGCTCCGGAGCGGTTTTTT. Translating it yields CASSQAGAPERFF.

This clonotype was recorded many times. Relative to the germline gene, one junction end is altered; a read error may explain this. The chain combines TRBV19 with TRBJ2-4, with D tentatively TRBD2 (7 bases). Germline lookup yields CDR1 LNHDA and CDR2 SQIVND (reference sequence). The CDR3 is 15 amino acids. The CDR3 protein is CASSIRGAAKNIQYF. In DNA form, the CDR3 reads TGTGCCAGCAGTATTCGGGGGGCAGCCAAAAACATTCAGTACTTC.

Many counts were recorded for this clonotype. At one of its ends the junction is not consistent with the germline gene, which may arise from a read error. J is TRBJ2-5 and V is TRBV5-1, with 9 bases identical to TRBD1. CDR1 and CDR2 (germline): SGHRS, YFSETQ. The CDR3 sequence is 15 residues long. The CDR3 is CASSLGDRGQETQYF. The DNA for the CDR3 is TGTGCCAGCAGCTTAGGAGACAGGGGGCAAGAGACCCAGTACTTC.

The sample holds many counts of this clonotype. This chain links TRBV5-1 with TRBJ2-5; D uncertain. The CDR3 sequence is 14 residues long. CDR1 and CDR2 from the germline V gene are SGHRS and YFSETQ. Trimming removed 4 bases from V and 4 bases from J, with 14 bases in between. This CDR3 reads CASSPSGSRETQYF. The CDR3 DNA reads TGCGCCAGCAGCCCCAGTGGTTCTCGAGAGACCCAGTACTTC.

This sequence joins TRBV12-3 or TRBV12-4 and TRBJ1-1; tentative D call: TRBD1 (6 bases). The CDR3 totals 15 residues. V lost 3 bases to trimming and J lost 1 base, with 12 bases between them. The CDR3 sequence: CASSFTGGRNTEAFF. For the CDR3, the DNA is TGTGCCAGCAGTTTCACGGGGGGCCGGAACACTGAAGCTTTCTTT.

The rearrangement uses TRBV6-5 and TRBJ1-4; D gene ambiguous. The CDR3 sequence is 14 residues long. Per germline, CDR1 MNHEY and CDR2 SVGAGI. V lost 6 bases and J lost 7, with 15 bases in between. The CDR3 protein is CASRNRGVSEKLFF. The DNA for the CDR3 is TGTGCCAGCAGAAACCGCGGGGTTAGTGAAAAACTGTTTTTT.

The gene calls are TRBV6-5 and TRBJ1-4; tentative D call: TRBD1 (5 bases). Between the trimmed V and J ends, which lost 6 bases and 8 bases, there was a span of 13 bases. The CDR3 spans 13 residues. The germline V gene encodes CDR1 MNHEY and CDR2 SVGAGI. For the CDR3, the DNA is TGTGCCAGCAGGCAGGGAAGTCGGGAAAAACTGTTTTTT. This encodes CASRQGSREKLFF.

There are many counts of this clonotype. The V call is TRBV20-1, the J call TRBJ1-5, with D hard to call. This CDR3 region has 14 residues. V gave up 2 bases and J gave up 4 bases, with 12 bases separating them. CDR1 and CDR2 from the germline V gene are DFQATT and SNEGSKA (reference sequence). As DNA, the CDR3 is TGCAGTGCTAGACAGGCAGGCCCGAATCAGCCCCAGCATTTT. The encoded protein is CSARQAGPNQPQHF.

This clonotype has a single count. This may stem from a read error, because a much larger clone lies one nucleotide away. V is TRBV29-1 and J is TRBJ1-2; tentative D call: TRBD1 (6 bases). Germline values: CDR1 SQVTM, CDR2 ANQGSEA. The CDR3 is 15 amino acids. CDR3 residues: CGAQIRGNEVNGYTF. The CDR3 DNA reads as TGCGGCGCCCAAATCAGGGGAAACGAAGTAAATGGCTACACCTTC.

This chain uses TRBV20-1 with TRBJ1-1; weak D call: TRBD1 (5 bases). This CDR3 contains 16 residues. V lost 0 bases and J lost 4, with 18 bases in between. The V gene's germline CDR1 is DFQATT and CDR2 SNEGSKA (reference sequence). The CDR3 sequence is CSARDFSGPGFTEAFF. CDR3 DNA: TGCAGTGCTAGAGATTTTTCGGGGCCTGGGTTCACTGAAGCTTTCTTT.

The chain carries TRBV14 and TRBJ2-5; 8 bases align to TRBD1. There are 14 residues in the CDR3. CDR1 and CDR2 from the germline V gene are SGHDN and FVKESK. The V segment lost 6 bases and the J segment 2 bases; nucleotides outside the gene matches: 5. Here the CDR3 reads CASRQRDRQETQYF. The CDR3 DNA follows: TGTGCCAGCAGACAAAGGGACAGGCAAGAGACCCAGTACTTC.

This clonotype came up a few times. The V call is TRBV20-1, the J call TRBJ1-6; D unclear. The CDR3 totals 16 residues. Germline V gene sequence: CDR1 DFQATT, CDR2 SNEGSKA (reference sequence). Between the trimmed V and J ends, which lost 0 bases and 2 bases, there was a span of 11 bases. The CDR3 protein is CSARDSGGPYNSPLHF. As DNA, the CDR3 is TGCAGTGCTAGAGATAGCGGCGGACCCTATAATTCACCCCTCCACTTT.

This clonotype has at least ten counts. The chain couples TRBV5-1 to TRBJ2-7; D is possibly TRBD2 (5 bases). CDR1 is SGHRS and CDR2 is YFSETQ in the germline V gene. CDR3 length equals 14 residues. Trimming shortened V by 3 bases and J by 3 bases, and 13 bases separated the two germline ends. The CDR3 reads CASSSPDGLYEQYF. The CDR3 DNA reads TGCGCCAGCAGCTCCCCGGACGGACTCTACGAGCAGTACTTC.

This clonotype showed up many times. The rearrangement uses TRBV5-6 and TRBJ2-1; TRBD2 matches 7 bases. From germline, CDR1 is SGHDT and CDR2 YYEEEE. J gave up 7 bases and V 1 base, and 2 bases lay outside the gene matches. This CDR3 region has 13 residues. CDR3 region: CASSLLAANEQFF. The CDR3 DNA sequence: TGTGCCAGCAGCTTGCTAGCGGCGAATGAGCAGTTCTTC.

The chain combines TRBV7-2 with TRBJ1-2, with D possibly matching TRBD1 (5 bases). Germline V gene data show CDR1 as SGHTA and CDR2 as FQGNSA. Deletions cut 5 bases from V and 9 bases from J, with 16 bases between. The length of the CDR3 is 13 residues. The CDR3: CASSTRWTLRYTF. The CDR3 DNA sequence: TGTGCCAGCAGCACAAGATGGACACTCCGCTACACCTTC.

The rearrangement uses TRBV6-6 and TRBJ2-3, with D possibly being TRBD1 (6 bases). This CDR3 spans 17 amino acids. V gave up 4 bases and J gave up 2 bases, with 19 bases separating them. Germline-derived CDR1 and CDR2 are MNHNY and SVGAGI (reference sequence). Written as DNA, the CDR3 is TGTGCCAGCAGTTCCCCCCCGCAGGGGCGACACACAGATACGCAGTATTTT. Translating it yields CASSSPPQGRHTDTQYF.

This clonotype was picked up a small number of times. J is TRBJ2-5 and V is TRBV29-1, with TRBD2 identical over 7 bases. The germline gives CDR1 SQVTM, CDR2 ANQGSEA. After removal of 3 bases from V and 5 bases from J, the junction contained 15 bases not matched to a gene. This CDR3 has 16 residues. This CDR3 is CSVESRGGSGGETQYF. The CDR3 DNA is TGCAGCGTTGAGTCTCGTGGCGGGAGTGGCGGGGAGACCCAGTACTTC.

This clonotype was counted between two and nine times. This may stem from a read error, because a much larger clone lies one nucleotide away. The gene calls are TRBV12-3 or TRBV12-4 and TRBJ2-1, with D hard to call. The V end lost 6 bases, the J end lost 6 bases, and 15 bases lay between the germline ends. This CDR3 is 14 amino acids long. The CDR3 protein is CASRLTRLFNEQFF. CDR3 sequence (DNA): TGTGCCAGCAGGTTAACCCGACTGTTCAATGAGCAGTTCTTC.

This clonotype occurred many times. The genes are TRBV4-3 and TRBJ2-1, with D tentatively TRBD2 (5 bases). Trimming shortened V by 0 bases and J by 10 bases, and 19 bases separated the two germline ends. The germline CDR1 and CDR2 sequences are LGHNA and YSLEER. This CDR3 is 16 amino acids long. This CDR3 reads CASSQDKVASKPEQFF. As DNA, the CDR3 is TGCGCCAGCAGCCAAGATAAAGTAGCGTCTAAACCGGAGCAGTTCTTC.

This clonotype was picked up a small number of times. This chain joins TRBV10-1 and TRBJ2-3, with a tentative D call TRBD1 (5 bases). Trimming left V 1 base short and J 4 bases short, with 9 bases between. CDR1 and CDR2 from the germline V gene are WNHNN and SYGVQD (reference sequence). This CDR3 is 14 amino acids long. CDR3 protein: CASSELSRADTQYF. DNA of the CDR3: TGCGCCAGCAGTGAGTTAAGCAGGGCAGATACGCAGTATTTT.

The genes are TRBV6-6 and TRBJ2-1; 11 bases line up with TRBD1. Germline V gives CDR1 MNHNY, CDR2 SVGAGI (reference sequence). The CDR3 consists of 17 residues. V dropped 5 bases and J dropped 2; count of bases not matched to a gene: 8. The chain's CDR3 is CASSRDRGLSTYNEQFF. The DNA of the CDR3 is TGTGCCAGCAGTCGGGACAGGGGGTTGAGCACCTACAATGAGCAGTTCTTC.

This clonotype was picked up a small number of times. The chain carries TRBV12-3 or TRBV12-4 and TRBJ1-2, with 7 bases fitting TRBD1. The CDR3 has 11 residues. V lost 8 bases and J lost 4; bases outside the gene matches: 1. CDR3 sequence (DNA): TGTGCCAGCTGGGACAGCTATGGCTACACCTTC. This gives the protein CASWDSYGYTF.

This clonotype has a count of ten or more. The chain links TRBV29-1 to TRBJ2-7; tentative D call: TRBD2 (6 bases). Germline CDR1 SQVTM, CDR2 ANQGSEA. CDR3 length: 13 amino acids. V lost 6 bases, J lost 2 bases, and 14 bases lay in between. The CDR3 reads CSVRGTNPYEQYF. The CDR3 region has the DNA TGCAGCGTCCGGGGGACGAACCCCTACGAGCAGTACTTC.